This T cell receptor beta chain was profiled in a study of T cell responses to AZD1222 COVID-19 vaccine. As for the study in general: Doses given second, at about 4 or about 12 weeks, were pooled. Findings of the study overall: Spike-specific TCR breadth and depth both grew after two AZD1222 doses. Most donors were white British and more were female, and clonal diversity was possibly underestimated. Reports say nearly half of spike-specific TCRs go after unmutated variant regions.

TCRdb keeps only in-frame clones here, not all; method: immunoSEQ multiplex PCR. The sample includes more than 100,000 clones, about 85% seen only once; the top ten take 1.4% to 1.5%. Details on this clone: Its specificity is unknown.

Between the trimmed V and J ends, which lost 1 base and 2 bases, there was a span of 10 bases. Looked up from germline, CDR1 is SGHDT and CDR2 is YYEEEE. CDR3 size: 15 residues. This rearrangement joins TRBV5-6 to TRBJ1-5; tentatively, D is TRBD1 (6 bases). This specimen was peripheral blood, taken on day 0 of AZD1222 vaccination. The sequence was obtained from an adult in good health. In DNA form, the CDR3 reads TGTGCCAGCAGCTTGAGGGGGTCGGGCAATCAGCCCCAGCATTTT. This encodes CASSLRGSGNQPQHF.